The clone carrying this T cell receptor (beta chain) appeared a few times. Its matching antigen is unknown. The time point denotes: week 5, during vaccination. Topical imiquimod accompanied each vaccine dose, which consisted of 300 ug of mutant IDH1 20-mer peptide. Astrocytomas that were new, WHO grade 3 or 4, IDH1-mutant and ATRX-lost were present in the donors. These data come from a study of a mutant IDH1 vaccine in newly diagnosed glioma. Across the whole study: Previous treatment comprised radiotherapy, temozolomide, or both, mostly both.

The germline V gene encodes CDR1 GTSNPN and CDR2 SVGIG (reference sequence). The CDR3 runs to 13 residues. V was clipped by 2 bases and J by 2 bases, with 9 bases between them. Sequencing was performed with immunoSEQ multiplex PCR; in TCRdb, only in-frame clones are kept and a portion is missing. The sample shows approximately 40,000 clones, more than 75% of them seen only once. This TCR was sampled from a middle-aged man with glioma. The chain links TRBV30 to TRBJ1-1; D remains ambiguous. The starting material was PBMCs, obtained from a glioma patient whose treatment included an IDH1 peptide vaccine. In nucleotides, the CDR3 is TGTGCCTGGAGTTCACAGCCTAACACTGAAGCTTTCTTT. Translated: CAWSSQPNTEAFF.